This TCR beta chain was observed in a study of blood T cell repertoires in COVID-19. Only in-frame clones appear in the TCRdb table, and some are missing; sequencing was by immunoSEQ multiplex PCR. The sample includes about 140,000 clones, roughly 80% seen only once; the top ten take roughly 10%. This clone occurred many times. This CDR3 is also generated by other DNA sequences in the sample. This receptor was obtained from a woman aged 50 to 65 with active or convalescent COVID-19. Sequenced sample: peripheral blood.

For the CDR3, the DNA is TGTGCCATCAGTGAGTCCGCAGCCTACGAGCAGTACTTC. The encoded protein is CAISESAAYEQYF. The chain combines TRBV10-3 with TRBJ2-7; no clear D. The V gene's germline CDR1 is ENHRY and CDR2 SYGVKD. Trimming cost V 0 bases and J 2 bases, with 5 bases left between them. The CDR3 covers 13 residues.